These 32 T cell receptor beta chains came from one sample sequenced in a study of shared clonotypes between healthy human individuals. The data were produced by immunoSEQ multiplex PCR, yet TCRdb's version contains in-frame clones alone and is incomplete. This sample has 2 million to 2.5 million clones, with roughly 94% found just once. Sequencing used naive CD4+ T cells sorted from blood. Subset specified: CD45RA+ positively selected. The receptor set was obtained from a man younger than 35 in good health.

The V and J genes are TRBV5-1 and TRBJ1-2; 9 nucleotides align to TRBD1. The CDR3 consists of 15 residues. Per germline, CDR1 SGHRS and CDR2 YFSETQ. With 4 bases clipped from V and 4 bases from J, the junction kept 8 bases outside the gene matches. The chain's CDR3 is CASSLGQGSGYGYTF. The CDR3 bases are TGCGCCAGCAGCCTAGGACAGGGGAGCGGCTATGGCTACACCTTC.

This clone was observed a single time. V and J are TRBV9 and TRBJ2-5, with TRBD2 matching 7 bases. V lost 6 bases, J lost 3 bases, and 8 bases stayed unmatched. This CDR3 has 14 amino acids. The V gene's germline CDR1 is SGDLS and CDR2 YYNGEE. DNA for the CDR3: TGTGCCAGCACCCGGGGACTAAACGAAGAGACCCAGTACTTC. Its protein product is CASTRGLNEETQYF.

This clone was seen only once. V is TRBV5-8 and J is TRBJ1-5; no clear D. V lost 4 bases and J 4 bases, leaving 18 bases between the germline ends. The CDR3 is 16 amino acids. The V gene's germline CDR1 is SGHTS and CDR2 YDEGEE. Written as DNA, the CDR3 is TGTGCCAGCAGCGACCGTAGGGTGCTCAGAAATCAGCCCCAGCATTTT. Its translation is CASSDRRVLRNQPQHF.

This clone was recorded only once. The chain links TRBV10-1 to TRBJ2-1, with D perhaps TRBD2 (6 bases). From germline, CDR1 is WNHNN and CDR2 SYGVQD (reference sequence). Between the trimmed V and J ends, which lost 3 bases and 7 bases, there was a span of 13 bases. CDR3 length equals 14 residues. As DNA, the CDR3 is TGCGCCAGCAGTGATCTAGCGACAATGAATGAGCAGTTCTTC. It encodes CASSDLATMNEQFF.

The chain uses TRBV9 and TRBJ2-3, with D unclear. V lost 0 bases and J lost 1, with 6 bases in between. This CDR3 contains 14 residues. In germline, CDR1 is SGDLS, CDR2 YYNGEE. CDR3 loop: CASSVAYGTDTQYF. For the CDR3, the DNA is TGTGCCAGCAGCGTAGCGTATGGCACAGATACGCAGTATTTT.

V is TRBV7-2 and J is TRBJ2-1; D possibly corresponds to TRBD2 (5 bases). The germline gives CDR1 SGHTA, CDR2 FQGNSA. V gave up 4 bases and J gave up 3 bases, with 13 bases separating them. The CDR3 has 15 amino acids. The CDR3 region has the DNA TGTGCCAGCAGCTCGGGGAGAGGGTACTACAATGAGCAGTTCTTC. Amino acid sequence: CASSSGRGYYNEQFF.

This clone was seen only once. The rearrangement joins TRBV5-1 to TRBJ1-6, with 9 bases lining up with TRBD1. The CDR3 length is 15 residues. Germline V lookup: CDR1 SGHRS, CDR2 YFSETQ. Trimming at V came to 4 bases and at J to 10 bases, leaving 9 bases not matched to a gene. In DNA form, the CDR3 reads TGCGCCAGCAGCCCTGGACAGGGGTCAGGATCACCCCTCCACTTT. It is translated as CASSPGQGSGSPLHF.

The chain couples TRBV10-2 to TRBJ2-2; D ambiguous. Germline V gene sequence: CDR1 WSHSY, CDR2 SAAADI. CDR3 length: 14 amino acids. Trimming took 8 bases from V and 7 from J, leaving 17 bases between them. The CDR3 here is CASRHPWGNGELFF. The CDR3 bases are TGCGCCAGCCGTCATCCGTGGGGTAACGGGGAGCTGTTTTTT.

CDR3 bases: TGTGCCACCTGGACAGCGAACAATGAGCAGTTCTTC. It encodes CATWTANNEQFF. The chain recombines TRBV28 with TRBJ2-1; TRBD1 might be the D (6 bases). The V gene lost 10 bases and the J gene lost 5 bases, with 12 bases spanning the gap. The CDR3 has 12 amino acids. Germline CDR1 reads MDHEN; CDR2 reads SYDVKM.

The V gene is TRBV7-2, the J gene TRBJ2-5; D remains ambiguous. Trimming removed 5 bases at V and 4 bases at J, with 8 bases between. Germline CDR1 reads SGHTA; CDR2 reads FQGNSA. There are 12 residues in the CDR3. The CDR3 DNA follows: TGTGCCAGCAGCCGTCCGGTAGAGACCCAGTACTTC. Protein: CASSRPVETQYF.

The genes are TRBV5-1 and TRBJ2-1; 15 bases agree with TRBD2. After removal of 3 bases from V and 1 base from J, the junction contained 8 bases not matched to a gene. In germline, CDR1 is SGHRS, CDR2 YFSETQ. The CDR3 contains 19 residues. The CDR3 coding sequence is TGCGCCAGCAGCTCAGCGGGACTAGCGGGGGGTCTTTCCTACAATGAGCAGTTCTTC. Encoded protein: CASSSAGLAGGLSYNEQFF.

Remarks on this clone: In the same sample, other DNA sequences code for this CDR3. The rearrangement joins TRBV30 to TRBJ1-3; D ambiguous. Germline CDR1 and CDR2: GTSNPN and SVGIG (reference sequence). The V and J ends lost 0 bases and 0 bases respectively, with 9 bases between them. The CDR3 length is 15 residues. CDR3 nucleotide sequence: TGTGCCTGGAGTGTACGCCGAAGCTCTGGAAACACCATATATTTT. Protein: CAWSVRRSSGNTIYF.

V gene TRBV6-6 combines with J gene TRBJ1-1, with a possible D match to TRBD1 (5 bases). V was cut by 2 bases and J by 0 bases, with 13 bases left in between. The germline V gene encodes CDR1 MNHNY and CDR2 SVGAGI (reference sequence). CDR3 length equals 16 residues. The CDR3 loop reads CASSYGGGRVNTEAFF. Here the CDR3 DNA reads TGTGCCAGCAGTTACGGCGGGGGAAGGGTGAACACTGAAGCTTTCTTT.

The rearrangement uses TRBV29-1 and TRBJ1-1; 10 bases are a match to TRBD1. CDR3 length equals 12 residues. Germline-derived CDR1 and CDR2 are SQVTM and ANQGSEA. Losses at the gene ends were 7 bases for V and 7 bases for J; bases not matched to a gene: 6. This CDR3 reads CSARQGAVEAFF. The CDR3 DNA reads TGCAGCGCCAGACAGGGGGCGGTTGAAGCTTTCTTT.

The CDR3 region is CASSFTGGGTDTQYF. CDR3 nucleotide sequence: TGTGCCAGCAGCTTCACAGGGGGCGGCACAGATACGCAGTATTTT. The chain links TRBV7-2 to TRBJ2-3, with 9 positions matching TRBD1. This CDR3 spans 15 amino acids. With 3 bases clipped from V and 1 base from J, the junction kept 2 bases outside the gene matches. Germline lookup yields CDR1 SGHTA and CDR2 FQGNSA.

The chain couples TRBV6-5 to TRBJ1-2, with TRBD1 identical over 10 bases. Trimming removed 5 bases from V and 6 bases from J; junction bases left unmatched: 9. This CDR3 spans 15 amino acids. Germline loops: CDR1 MNHEY, CDR2 SVGAGI. The DNA for the CDR3 is TGTGCCAGCAGTACCACCGGGACAGGGGATCATGGCTACACCTTC. Translated, it gives CASSTTGTGDHGYTF.

The chain uses TRBV15 and TRBJ1-3; D is undetermined. This CDR3 region has 15 residues. V was trimmed by 0 bases and J by 0 bases, leaving 6 bases between them. Germline V gene sequence: CDR1 LNHNV, CDR2 YYDKDF (reference sequence). The CDR3 region is CATSRESYSGNTIYF. The CDR3 region has the DNA TGTGCCACCAGCAGAGAGTCGTACTCTGGAAACACCATATATTTT.

The chain recombines TRBV9 with TRBJ1-2; D not resolved. Trimming pared 2 bases from V and 7 bases from J, leaving 12 bases between. The CDR3 is made up of 13 amino acids. The germline V gene encodes CDR1 SGDLS and CDR2 YYNGEE. DNA of the CDR3: TGTGCCAGCAGCGTTAGACCGGAGGGTGGCTACACCTTC. As protein: CASSVRPEGGYTF.

The CDR3 region is CATPDLSLEQYF. The CDR3 coding sequence is TGCGCCACCCCTGACTTGTCCCTCGAGCAGTACTTC. The genes are TRBV4-1 and TRBJ2-7; D call uncertain. CDR3 length: 12 amino acids. Germline CDR1 MGHRA, CDR2 YSYEKL. V was clipped by 10 bases and J by 6 bases, with 16 bases between them.

This clone was observed a few times. This chain connects TRBV10-1 to TRBJ2-2; D might be TRBD2 (6 bases). CDR1 is WNHNN and CDR2 is SYGVQD in the germline V gene (reference sequence). V was pared by 3 bases and J by 5 bases, with 7 bases between. The CDR3 is 13 residues long. For the CDR3, the DNA is TGCGCCAGCAGTGAAGCGGGTACCGGGGAGCTGTTTTTT. As protein: CASSEAGTGELFF.

In its sample, this clone was seen once. The rearrangement joins TRBV5-1 to TRBJ1-3; tentative D call: TRBD1 (5 bases). The germline CDR1 and CDR2 sequences are SGHRS and YFSETQ. This CDR3 comprises 15 residues. Trimming removed 9 bases from V and 0 bases from J, with 16 bases in between. CDR3 residues: CATCRGALSGNTIYF. For the CDR3, the DNA is TGCGCCACTTGCCGAGGGGCACTCTCTGGAAACACCATATATTTT.

This sequence joins TRBV30 and TRBJ2-3, with 10 positions matching TRBD2. The trim removed 3 bases at V and 1 base at J, leaving 13 bases unmatched. CDR3 length equals 18 residues. Germline V CDR1 and CDR2: GTSNPN, SVGIG (reference sequence). CDR3 nucleotide sequence: TGTGCCTGGAGGGCCCCCCCGCTAGCGGGGGAACGCACAGATACGCAGTATTTT. Protein sequence: CAWRAPPLAGERTDTQYF.

V gene TRBV6-5 combines with J gene TRBJ2-7, with D possibly matching TRBD1 (5 bases). Germline V gives CDR1 MNHEY, CDR2 SVGAGI. The CDR3 totals 15 residues. V was shortened by 0 bases and J by 6 bases, with 15 bases between the two germline ends. CDR3 region: CASSYSGQGYGEQYF. The CDR3 DNA reads TGTGCCAGCAGTTACTCGGGTCAGGGCTACGGCGAGCAGTACTTC.

This rearrangement joins TRBV5-4 to TRBJ2-7, with a weak D call TRBD1 (5 bases). Germline loops: CDR1 SGHNT, CDR2 YYREEE (reference sequence). The CDR3 totals 14 residues. The V gene lost 3 bases and the J gene lost 1 base, with 11 bases spanning the gap. This CDR3 reads CASSYQAGSYEQYF. The CDR3 DNA sequence: TGTGCCAGCAGCTACCAAGCAGGGTCCTACGAGCAGTACTTC. The variable domain in full, completed from reference TRBV5-4 and TRBJ2-7, reads ETGVTQSPTHLIKTRGQQVTLRCSSQSGHNTVSWYQQALGQGPQFIFQYYREEENGRGNFPPRFSGLQFPNYSSELNVNALELDDSALYLCASSYQAGSYEQYFGPGTRLTVT.

This clone was detected once. At one boundary the junction diverges from the germline segment, which might be a read error. The chain uses TRBV6-1 and TRBJ2-7; 8 bases agree with TRBD2. CDR1 and CDR2 (germline): MNHNS, SASEGT. The CDR3 is 15 amino acids. The CDR3 spells CASREAGAAIGEQYF. The CDR3 DNA follows: TGTGCCAGCAGGGAAGCGGGGGCAGCGATCGGCGAGCAGTACTTC.

The CDR3 DNA sequence: TGTGCCAGCAGGGGGCGACAGGGAAGGAGTGAAAAACTGTTTTTT. Its translation: CASRGRQGRSEKLFF. J is TRBJ1-4 and V is TRBV2; 7 nucleotides align to TRBD1. This CDR3 has 15 amino acids. The V gene's germline CDR1 is SNHLY and CDR2 FYNNEI. Trimming at V came to 6 bases and at J to 7 bases, leaving 11 bases not matched to a gene.

V and J are TRBV7-9 and TRBJ2-1, with a weak D call TRBD2 (6 bases). This CDR3 has 15 amino acids. The V gene's germline CDR1 is SEHNR and CDR2 FQNEAQ (reference sequence). V dropped 1 base and J dropped 4 bases, with 11 bases sitting between them. The DNA for the CDR3 is TGTGCCAGCAGCTTAGACGGGAGAGATTACAATGAGCAGTTCTTC. Residues: CASSLDGRDYNEQFF.

The CDR3 bases are TGTGCCAGCAGTTACTATGACAGCTCCTACGAGCAGTACTTC. Amino acid sequence: CASSYYDSSYEQYF. The chain carries TRBV6-5 and TRBJ2-7; the D gene is possibly TRBD1 (5 bases). Per germline, CDR1 MNHEY and CDR2 SVGAGI. The CDR3 is 14 residues long. V lost 1 base to trimming and J lost 0 bases, with 7 bases between them.

This chain connects TRBV5-1 to TRBJ2-6; no firm D call. V was clipped by 0 bases and J by 6 bases, with 4 bases between them. The CDR3 covers 13 residues. Germline loops: CDR1 SGHRS, CDR2 YFSETQ. In DNA, the CDR3 is TGCGCCAGCAGCTTGGGACAGGCCAACGTCCTGACTTTC. Its translation: CASSLGQANVLTF. Looking up the rest from reference TRBV5-1 and TRBJ2-6 gives the full variable domain: KAGVTQTPRYLIKTRGQQVTLSCSPISGHRSVSWYQQTPGQGLQFLFEYFSETQRNKGNFPGRFSGRQFSNSRSEMNVSTLELGDSALYLCASSLGQANVLTFGAGSRLTVL.

The rearrangement uses TRBV7-6 and TRBJ1-2, with 7 bases matching TRBD1. This CDR3 is 17 amino acids long. V shed 5 bases, J shed 4 bases, and the junction held 16 bases outside the gene matches. Germline V CDR1 and CDR2: SGHVS, FNYEAQ. The CDR3 nucleotides read TGTGCCAGCAGCCTAACCCCCTCTTCCGGGACAGCCTATGGCTACACCTTC. Protein product: CASSLTPSSGTAYGYTF.

This sequence joins TRBV28 and TRBJ2-7; the D is unclear. The CDR3 consists of 13 residues. Trimming took 4 bases from V and 2 from J, leaving 9 bases between them. Germline CDR1 reads MDHEN; CDR2 reads SYDVKM. The CDR3 loop reads CASSSPTPYEQYF. CDR3 nucleotides: TGTGCCAGCAGTTCCCCTACCCCCTACGAGCAGTACTTC.

V gene TRBV2 combines with J gene TRBJ2-1; 7 nucleotides line up with TRBD1. The trim removed 7 bases at V and 7 bases at J, leaving 1 base unmatched. This CDR3 contains 11 residues. The germline V gene encodes CDR1 SNHLY and CDR2 FYNNEI. The CDR3 DNA reads as TGTGCCAGCACGGACAGGAATGAGCAGTTCTTC. Protein product: CASTDRNEQFF.